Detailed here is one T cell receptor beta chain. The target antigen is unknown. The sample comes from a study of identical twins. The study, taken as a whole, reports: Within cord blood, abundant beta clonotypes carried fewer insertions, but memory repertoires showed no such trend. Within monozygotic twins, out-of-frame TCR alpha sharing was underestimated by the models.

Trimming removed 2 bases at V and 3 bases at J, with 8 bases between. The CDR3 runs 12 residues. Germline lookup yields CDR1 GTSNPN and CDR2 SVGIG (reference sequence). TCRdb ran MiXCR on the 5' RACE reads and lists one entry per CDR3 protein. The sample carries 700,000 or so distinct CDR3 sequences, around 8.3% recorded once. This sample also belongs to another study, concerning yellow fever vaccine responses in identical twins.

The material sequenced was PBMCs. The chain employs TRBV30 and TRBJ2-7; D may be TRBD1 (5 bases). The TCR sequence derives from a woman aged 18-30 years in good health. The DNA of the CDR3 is TGTGCCTGGAGTCCGGACATCTACGAGCAGTACTTC. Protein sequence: CAWSPDIYEQYF.